Included here is one T cell receptor beta chain sequence, with context. Its antigen is undetermined. The data belong to a study of cytomegalovirus exposure and HLA in healthy donors. The wider study: Drawn from HLA-typed donors, tens of millions of unique TCRs were held in an early data release.

Amplification used 60 Vbeta primers and 13 Jbeta primers. Repertoires were generated with immunoSEQ multiplex PCR, while TCRdb's copy carries only in-frame clones and drops some. This repertoire includes under 70,000 clones. General study findings and limits: The majority of TCR sequences were rare, yet some public TCRs appeared in many donors.

The sequenced sample was PBMCs. The receptor's source is a man between 45 and 60 years old in good health and CMV-seropositive.

The CDR3 DNA reads TGTGCCAGCAGCCATCTCGGACTAGCGGGGGGGCAGGTCACCGGGGAGCTGTTTTTT. Its translation is CASSHLGLAGGQVTGELFF. The chain employs TRBV4-2 and TRBJ2-2; 15 nucleotides agree with TRBD2. Germline CDR1 reads LGHNA; CDR2 reads YNFKEQ. V shed 3 bases and J 4 bases; nucleotides not matched to a gene: 9. This CDR3 is 19 amino acids long.